This T cell receptor (beta chain) appears in the sequencing data of a study of T cells in Graves' hyperthyroidism and ophthalmopathy. About the study: Peripheral blood was obtained at initial diagnosis, preceding any treatment. Study-wide results and limits: The model made its ophthalmopathy prediction, and onset followed a median approximately six months later. Blood shared most expanded thyroid clonotypes above 0.001.

This clonotype was counted ten times or more. Its antigen is unknown. Fresh peripheral blood, 7.5 to 10 ml, was the source of the PBMCs. TCR beta CDR3 regions were amplified from RNA. First-round RT-PCR with HTBI primers amplified the TCR CDR3 region. TCRdb ran MiXCR on the multiplex PCR reads and lists one entry per CDR3 protein. The sample holds about 700,000 distinct CDR3 sequences, roughly 15% seen once. Unmatched junction bases numbered 8, after V lost 5 bases and J lost 0 bases. The CDR3 runs to 16 residues. The TCR comes from a woman between 18 and 30 years old with Graves' hyperthyroidism. The chain combines TRBV12-3 or TRBV12-4 with TRBJ2-3; 7 nucleotides match TRBD2. Material for sequencing was blood. CDR3 amino acids: CASSPLAVLSTDTQYF. CDR3 nucleotide sequence: TGTGCCAGCAGTCCCCTAGCGGTACTTAGCACAGATACGCAGTATTTT.